The rows below give T cell receptor beta chains drawn from one sample of a study of blood T cell repertoires in COVID-19. Sequenced by immunoSEQ multiplex PCR; TCRdb stores in-frame clones only, minus some. The sample consists of approximately 200,000 clones, approximately 91% of them appearing once. Sequencing was performed on peripheral blood. The receptor source for this set is a woman aged 55-70 years with acute or convalescent COVID-19. Both conserved end residues are trimmed from each CDR3.

j_call v_call cdr3_aa
TRBJ2-6 TRBV19 ASSGTGGSGANVLT
TRBJ2-5 TRBV18 ASSLGQGIETQY
TRBJ2-1 TRBV15 ATSRDNQGATYNEQF
TRBJ2-3 TRBV3-1/TRBV3-2 ASSQDQRVQY
TRBJ2-7 TRBV18 ASSPKGPGDEQY
TRBJ2-7 TRBV18 ASSPGQGDEQY
TRBJ2-3 TRBV25-1 ASSEYRLGADTQY
TRBJ2-1 TRBV7-2 ASSPEVWRGYEQF
TRBJ1-1 TRBV5-1 ASSIGTTNTEAF
TRBJ2-7 TRBV10-3 AIRDSGGAYEQY
TRBJ2-7 TRBV7-8 ASSLAQGRQY
TRBJ1-4 TRBV5-8 ASSRDRAEKLF
TRBJ2-4 TRBV15 ATSRDQLASGRGFAKNIQY
TRBJ1-4 TRBV28 ASSLVGEKLF
TRBJ2-3 TRBV7-9 ASRGGLYTDTQY
TRBJ1-3 TRBV25-1 ASSERNTIY
TRBJ1-2 TRBV4-2 ASSVPGGRGYT
TRBJ1-3 TRBV19 ASSIDSAGNTIY
TRBJ1-6 TRBV2 ASSGQYGNSPLH
TRBJ1-2 TRBV7-9 ASSLGGQNYGYT
TRBJ1-2 TRBV19 ASSVTRTARGYT
TRBJ2-1 TRBV30 AWSRAGHNEQF
TRBJ2-2 TRBV10-1 ASSEIRDSNTGELF
TRBJ1-5 TRBV7-8 ASSLKGHHQPQH